This T cell receptor beta chain is from a study of blood T cell repertoires in COVID-19. Overall study: PBMCs, B-cell-depleted T cells, or T cells provided the cDNA or gDNA that made up the material.

How the authors handled the data: Cell counts per sample came from amplifying reference gene primers. The assay was immunoSEQ multiplex PCR, and TCRdb's table has in-frame clones only and misses some. That table supplies the V and J calls and clone size; D and trimming were determined from the DNA. Here the sample spans 60,000 to 70,000 clones, under 85% being singletons. The CDR3 length is 12 residues. V lost 7 bases to trimming and J lost 4 bases, with 9 bases between them. Looked up from germline, CDR1 is KGHDR and CDR2 is SFDVKD. The TCR originated in a woman aged 70-85 years with acute or convalescent COVID-19. The rearrangement joins TRBV24-1 to TRBJ1-1; D uncertain. Sequencing input: peripheral blood. CDR3 sequence reads: CATRDSGTEAFF. The CDR3 coding sequence is TGTGCCACCAGGGATAGCGGCACTGAAGCTTTCTTT.